This TCR beta chain was recovered during a study of T cells in Graves' hyperthyroidism and ophthalmopathy (dated by TCRdb to between 2018 and 2021). For the study in its entirety: Peripheral blood was collected at initial diagnosis, before any treatment. To identify TCR V-J signatures that set the groups apart, the researchers used a discovery cohort of roughly 100 patients, made up of 40 to 45 with Graves' ophthalmopathy and some 58 with stable Graves' hyperthyroidism. Prospective prediction of ophthalmopathy was tested in an independent validation cohort consisting of 18 hyperthyroidism patients and more than 15 patients who later progressed to ophthalmopathy. For training and testing, the roughly 100 patients in the discovery cohort were randomly divided in a 7:3 ratio. In about six Graves' hyperthyroidism patients, the study also compared T-cell repertoires from thyroid tissue with T-cell repertoires from blood. After blood sampling, hyperthyroidism patients were treated with methimazole at a starting dose of 30 mg daily, and ophthalmopathy patients were treated with high-dose intravenous methylprednisolone. The paper reports TCR Vbeta CDR3 sequencing of some 140 peripheral blood samples: 40 to 45 ophthalmopathy, some 80 hyperthyroidism and 17 progressor patients.

Amplification of TCR beta CDR3 regions was carried out from RNA transcripts. The TCR CDR3 was subjected to a first round of RT-PCR using the HTBI primer set and the Qiagen OneStep RT-PCR kit. The libraries were constructed in a second round of multiplex PCR and then size-selected and purified. The libraries were sequenced on an Illumina HiSeq2000 using paired-end 100 bp reads. As for the authors' bioinformatics: SOAPnuke was used to process the raw data, with reads discarded if the reads contained adapters or uncalled bases, had a mean Phred below 15, or lacked an exact constant-primer or identifier match. COPE v1.2.5 was used to merge the high-quality paired reads, and each unique nucleotide sequence was defined as a clonotype. MiTCR v1.1 was used to align clonotypes to the IMGT TRBV, TRBD and TRBJ reference segments. The analysis was restricted to V-J combinations with a frequency above 0.0001, which together covered about 99% of the repertoires. The TCS score was defined as the ratio of F50 (clonal expansion) to E x V (chaos), calculated using BLOSUM62-based TCRdist between CDR3 peptides within each V-J. Welch's t-statistics and random forest reduced fewer than 600 V-J features to roughly 13, which were used in a naive Bayes classifier (R e1071). Using fastp trimming at Q25 and MiXCR clonotype assembly, TCRdb reanalyzed the public sequencing data and kept in-frame beta chains. Rows are unified per CDR3 protein, each entry keeping the most common DNA and genes. TCRdb, not the original authors, processed these V and J calls. The sample data list hundreds of thousands of distinct CDR3 sequences, and less than 20% of these were observed just once. The top ten constitute roughly 44% of the sample.

This clonotype was seen ten or more times. Its antigen has not been determined. Base qualities are not recorded, but no much larger clone differs from it by a single base. Inclusive of the bounding cysteine and phenylalanine, the CDR3 is 15 residues long. Only the CDR3 region is kept as DNA, spanning 45 bases read in frame from base 1. CDR1 and CDR2 are read off the germline V gene (reference sequence) as DFQATT and SNEGSKA. V and J are truncated by 4 bases and 7 bases respectively, leaving an intervening sequence of 22 bases. Ophthalmopathy patients had moderately to severely active disease, Clinical Activity Score of at least 3, NOSPECS grade of at least 4, and duration under 3 months. Patients with uncontrolled infections, other autoimmune diseases, pregnancy or lactation were excluded. Diagnoses were established on the basis of clinical symptoms, serum thyroxine and TRAb, thyroid ultrasound, and orbital computed tomography. PBMCs were separated from about 10 ml of fresh peripheral blood using Ficoll-Paque density gradient centrifugation. Total RNA was extracted with Trizol reagent, and quality was checked on an Agilent 2100 Bioanalyzer.

Paper-wide results and their limitations: Sample size was not statistically predetermined, and investigators were not blinded to group allocation. In validation, progression to ophthalmopathy was predicted by the model with 70% to 71% sensitivity and 72.22% specificity, a median of about 6 months before onset. A 13 V-J signature model separated ophthalmopathy from stable hyperthyroidism, with approximately 87% sensitivity and about 81% specificity in cross-validation and 80%/75% in testing. Blood samples also contained most of the expanded thyroid clonotypes (frequency above 0.001), which suggests that blood repertoires may reflect thyroid immune responses.

The sequence is built from TRBV20-1 and TRBJ2-5; TRBD1 is a possible D gene, resting on 6 matching bases. The material sequenced was blood. The clonotype was recovered from a man aged 40-49 years with Graves' ophthalmopathy. The sequenced DNA: TGCAGTGCTACTCTAGGGGGTCATCAGCAGGGGACCCAGTACTTC. Protein translation: CSATLGGHQQGTQYF.